The entry that follows covers one T cell receptor (beta chain) sequence. What it binds is unknown. From germline, CDR1 is KGHSH and CDR2 LQKENI. This CDR3 region has 14 residues. V lost 7 bases to trimming and J lost 0 bases; unmatched junction nucleotides: 5. This sample is part of a study of PD-1 blockade in mismatch repair-deficient tumors. Study at large: All were previously treated, progressing patients with about twelve mismatch repair-deficient cancer types. Findings and limits, study-wide: Tumor-resident clones, often absent from pretreatment blood, expanded after pembrolizumab and then contracted.

Repertoires were generated with immunoSEQ multiplex PCR, while TCRdb's copy carries only in-frame clones and drops some. Of about 9,400 clones in the sample, about 85% are singletons; the top ten hold about 0.97%. All patients were mismatch repair deficient, assessed by either PCR or immunohistochemistry. The clonotype comes from an adult with mismatch repair-deficient cancer. The input for sequencing was PBMCs, taken approximately 48 weeks after starting pembrolizumab. V usage is TRBV18 and J usage is TRBJ1-2; the match to TRBD1 covers 7 bases. CDR3 coding DNA: TGTGCCAGCTACCCGGGACAGCCTAACTATGGCTACACCTTC. Residues: CASYPGQPNYGYTF.